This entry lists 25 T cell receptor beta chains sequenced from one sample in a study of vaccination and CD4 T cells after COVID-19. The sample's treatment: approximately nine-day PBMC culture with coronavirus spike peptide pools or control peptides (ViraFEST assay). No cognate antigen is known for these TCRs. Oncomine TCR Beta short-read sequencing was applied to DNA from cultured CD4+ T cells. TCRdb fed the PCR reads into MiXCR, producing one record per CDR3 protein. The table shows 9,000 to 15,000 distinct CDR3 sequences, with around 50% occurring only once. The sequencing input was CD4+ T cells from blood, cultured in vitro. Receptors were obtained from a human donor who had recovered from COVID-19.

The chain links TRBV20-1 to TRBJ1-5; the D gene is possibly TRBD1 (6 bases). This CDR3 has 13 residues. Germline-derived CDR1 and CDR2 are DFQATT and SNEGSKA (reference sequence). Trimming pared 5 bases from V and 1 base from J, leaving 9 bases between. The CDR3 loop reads CSAPDRSNQPQHF. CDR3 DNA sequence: TGCAGTGCTCCCGACAGGAGCAATCAGCCCCAGCATTTT.

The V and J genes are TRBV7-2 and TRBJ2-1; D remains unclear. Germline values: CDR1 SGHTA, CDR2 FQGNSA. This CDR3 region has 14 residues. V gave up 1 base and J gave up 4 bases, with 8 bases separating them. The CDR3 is CASSLDGRYNEQFF. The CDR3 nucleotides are TGTGCCAGCAGCTTAGATGGCAGATACAATGAGCAGTTCTTC.

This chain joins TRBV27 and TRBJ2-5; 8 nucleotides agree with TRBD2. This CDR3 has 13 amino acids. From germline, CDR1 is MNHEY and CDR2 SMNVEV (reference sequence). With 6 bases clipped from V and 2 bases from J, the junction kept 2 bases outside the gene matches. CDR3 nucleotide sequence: TGTGCCAGCAGGACTAGCGCTCAAGAGACCCAGTACTTC. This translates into CASRTSAQETQYF.

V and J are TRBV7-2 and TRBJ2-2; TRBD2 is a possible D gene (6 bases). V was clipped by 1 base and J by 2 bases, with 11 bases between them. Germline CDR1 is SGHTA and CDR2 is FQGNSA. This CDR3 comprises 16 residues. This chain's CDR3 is CASSLGPAGNTGELFF. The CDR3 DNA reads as TGTGCCAGCAGCTTAGGGCCAGCGGGTAACACCGGGGAGCTGTTTTTT. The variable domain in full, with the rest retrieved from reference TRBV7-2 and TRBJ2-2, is GAGVSQSPSNKVTEKGKDVELRCDPISGHTALYWYRQSLGQGLEFLIYFQGNSAPDKSGLPSDRFSAERTGGSVSTLTIQRTQQEDSAVYLCASSLGPAGNTGELFFGEGSRLTVL.

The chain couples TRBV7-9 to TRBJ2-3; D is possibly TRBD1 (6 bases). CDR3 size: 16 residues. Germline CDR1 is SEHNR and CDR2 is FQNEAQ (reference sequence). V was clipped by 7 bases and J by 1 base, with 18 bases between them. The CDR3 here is CASIRTTGSGTDTQYF. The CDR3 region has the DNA TGTGCCAGCATCAGAACCACAGGGAGCGGCACAGATACGCAGTATTTT.

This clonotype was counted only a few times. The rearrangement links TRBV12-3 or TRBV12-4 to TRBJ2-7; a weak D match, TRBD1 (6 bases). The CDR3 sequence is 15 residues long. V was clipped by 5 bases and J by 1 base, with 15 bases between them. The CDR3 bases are TGTGCCAGCAGTGCTCCGGGACATAAGTCCTACGAGCAGTACTTC. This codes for CASSAPGHKSYEQYF.

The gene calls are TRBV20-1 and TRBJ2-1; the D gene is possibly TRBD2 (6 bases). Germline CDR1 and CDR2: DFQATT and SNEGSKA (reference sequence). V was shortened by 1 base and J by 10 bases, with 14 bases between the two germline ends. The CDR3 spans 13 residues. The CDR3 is CSARAGVIEEQFF. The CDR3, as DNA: TGCAGTGCTAGAGCGGGAGTGATTGAGGAGCAGTTCTTC.

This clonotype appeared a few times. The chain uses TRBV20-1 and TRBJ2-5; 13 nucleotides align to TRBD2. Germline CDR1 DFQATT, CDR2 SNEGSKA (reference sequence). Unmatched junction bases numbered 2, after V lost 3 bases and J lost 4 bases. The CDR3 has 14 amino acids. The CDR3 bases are TGCAGTGCTAGGACTAGCGGGAGGTTAGAGACCCAGTACTTC. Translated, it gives CSARTSGRLETQYF.

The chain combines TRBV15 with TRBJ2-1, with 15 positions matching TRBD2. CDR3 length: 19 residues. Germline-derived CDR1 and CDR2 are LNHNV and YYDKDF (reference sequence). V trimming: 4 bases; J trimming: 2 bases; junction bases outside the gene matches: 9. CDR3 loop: CATSNGGTSGRSPYNEQFF. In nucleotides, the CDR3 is TGTGCCACCAGCAACGGAGGGACTAGCGGGAGGTCCCCCTACAATGAGCAGTTCTTC.

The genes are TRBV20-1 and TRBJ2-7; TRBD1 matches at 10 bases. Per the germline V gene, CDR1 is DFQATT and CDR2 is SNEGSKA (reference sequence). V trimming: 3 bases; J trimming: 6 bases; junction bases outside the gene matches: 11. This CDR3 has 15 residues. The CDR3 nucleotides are TGCAGTGCTAGGAATCCGGGACAGGGGACTACCGAGCAGTACTTC. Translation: CSARNPGQGTTEQYF.

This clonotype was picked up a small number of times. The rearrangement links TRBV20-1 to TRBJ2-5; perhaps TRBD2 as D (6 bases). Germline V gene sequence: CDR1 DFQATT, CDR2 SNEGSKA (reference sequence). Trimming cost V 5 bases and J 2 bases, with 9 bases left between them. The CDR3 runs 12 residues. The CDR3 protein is CSAAGTQETQYF. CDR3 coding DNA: TGCAGTGCTGCCGGGACTCAAGAGACCCAGTACTTC.

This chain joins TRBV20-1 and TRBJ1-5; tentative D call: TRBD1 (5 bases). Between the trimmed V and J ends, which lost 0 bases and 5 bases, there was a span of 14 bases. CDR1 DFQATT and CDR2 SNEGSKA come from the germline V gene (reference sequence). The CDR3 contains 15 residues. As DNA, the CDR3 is TGCAGTGCTAGAGATCAGGGTGGCGGTCATCAGCCCCAGCATTTT. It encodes CSARDQGGGHQPQHF.

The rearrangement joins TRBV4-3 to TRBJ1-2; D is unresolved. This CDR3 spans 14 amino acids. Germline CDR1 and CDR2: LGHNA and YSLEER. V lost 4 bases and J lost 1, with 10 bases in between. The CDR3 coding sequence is TGCGCCAGCAGCCCCTATTCGGATAACTATGGCTACACCTTC. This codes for CASSPYSDNYGYTF.

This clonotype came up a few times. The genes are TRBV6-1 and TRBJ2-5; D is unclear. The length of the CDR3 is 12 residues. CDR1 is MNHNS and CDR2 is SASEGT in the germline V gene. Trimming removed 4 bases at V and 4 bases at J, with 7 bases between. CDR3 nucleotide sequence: TGTGCCAGCAGTGCTACAACAGAGACCCAGTACTTC. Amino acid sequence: CASSATTETQYF.

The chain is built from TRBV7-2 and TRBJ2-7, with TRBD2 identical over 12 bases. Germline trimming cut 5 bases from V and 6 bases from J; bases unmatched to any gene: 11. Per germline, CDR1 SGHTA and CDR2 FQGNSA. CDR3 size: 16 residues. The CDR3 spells CASSLETSGSPFEQYF. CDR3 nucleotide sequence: TGTGCCAGCAGCCTTGAGACTAGCGGGAGTCCCTTCGAGCAGTACTTC. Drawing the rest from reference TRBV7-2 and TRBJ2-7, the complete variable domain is GAGVSQSPSNKVTEKGKDVELRCDPISGHTALYWYRQSLGQGLEFLIYFQGNSAPDKSGLPSDRFSAERTGGSVSTLTIQRTQQEDSAVYLCASSLETSGSPFEQYFGPGTRLTVT.

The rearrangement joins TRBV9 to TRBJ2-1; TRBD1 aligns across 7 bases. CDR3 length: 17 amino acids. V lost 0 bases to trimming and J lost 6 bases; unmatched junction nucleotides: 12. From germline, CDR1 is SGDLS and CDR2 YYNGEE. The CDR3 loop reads CASSVANGHPGGNEQFF. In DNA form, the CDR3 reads TGTGCCAGCAGCGTAGCTAACGGACACCCAGGGGGCAATGAGCAGTTCTTC.

The CDR3 spells CASSVSGTSYNEQFF. CDR3 sequence (DNA): TGTGCCAGCAGCGTTAGCGGGACCTCCTACAATGAGCAGTTCTTC. The chain employs TRBV7-9 and TRBJ2-1, with 8 bases matching TRBD2. Looked up from germline, CDR1 is SEHNR and CDR2 is FQNEAQ (reference sequence). The CDR3 extends over 15 amino acids. J was trimmed by 0 bases and V by 5 bases; bases with no gene match: 3.

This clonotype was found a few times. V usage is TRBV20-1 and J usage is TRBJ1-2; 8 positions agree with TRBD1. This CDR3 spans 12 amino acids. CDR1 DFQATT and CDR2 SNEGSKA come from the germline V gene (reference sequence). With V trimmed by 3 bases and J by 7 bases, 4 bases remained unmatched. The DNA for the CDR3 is TGCAGTGCTAGGTCACAGGGGGGTGGCTACACCTTC. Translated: CSARSQGGGYTF.

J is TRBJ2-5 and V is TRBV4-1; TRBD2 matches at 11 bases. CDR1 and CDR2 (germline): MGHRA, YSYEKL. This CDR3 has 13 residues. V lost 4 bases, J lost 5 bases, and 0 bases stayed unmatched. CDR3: CASSPSGRETQYF. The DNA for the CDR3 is TGCGCCAGCAGCCCTAGCGGGAGGGAGACCCAGTACTTC.

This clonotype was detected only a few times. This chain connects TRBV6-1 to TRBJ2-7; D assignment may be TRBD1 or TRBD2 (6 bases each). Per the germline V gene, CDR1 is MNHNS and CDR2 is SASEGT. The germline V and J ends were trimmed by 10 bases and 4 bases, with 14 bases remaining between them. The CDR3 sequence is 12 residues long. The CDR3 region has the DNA TGTGCCAACAGGGACTCCTTATACGAGCAGTACTTC. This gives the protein CANRDSLYEQYF.

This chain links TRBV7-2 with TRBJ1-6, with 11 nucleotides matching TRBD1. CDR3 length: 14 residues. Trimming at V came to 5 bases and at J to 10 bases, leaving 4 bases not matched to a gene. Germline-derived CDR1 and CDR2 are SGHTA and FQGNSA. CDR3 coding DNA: TGTGCCAGCAGCAGATGGACAGGGGGCTCACCCCTCCACTTT. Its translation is CASSRWTGGSPLHF.

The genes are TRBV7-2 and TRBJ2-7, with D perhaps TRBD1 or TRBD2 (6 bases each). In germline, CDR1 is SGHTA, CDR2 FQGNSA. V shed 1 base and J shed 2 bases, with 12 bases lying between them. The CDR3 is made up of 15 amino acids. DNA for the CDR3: TGTGCCAGCAGCTTAGTAGGAGGGGGTGCCTACGAGCAGTACTTC. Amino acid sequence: CASSLVGGGAYEQYF. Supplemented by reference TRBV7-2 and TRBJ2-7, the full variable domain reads GAGVSQSPSNKVTEKGKDVELRCDPISGHTALYWYRQSLGQGLEFLIYFQGNSAPDKSGLPSDRFSAERTGGSVSTLTIQRTQQEDSAVYLCASSLVGGGAYEQYFGPGTRLTVT.

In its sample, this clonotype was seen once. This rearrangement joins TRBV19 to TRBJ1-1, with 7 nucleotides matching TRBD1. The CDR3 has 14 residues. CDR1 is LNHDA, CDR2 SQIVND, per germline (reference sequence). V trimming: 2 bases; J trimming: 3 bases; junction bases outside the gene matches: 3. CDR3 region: CASSIRTGDTEAFF. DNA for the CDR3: TGTGCCAGTAGTATACGGACAGGCGACACTGAAGCTTTCTTT.

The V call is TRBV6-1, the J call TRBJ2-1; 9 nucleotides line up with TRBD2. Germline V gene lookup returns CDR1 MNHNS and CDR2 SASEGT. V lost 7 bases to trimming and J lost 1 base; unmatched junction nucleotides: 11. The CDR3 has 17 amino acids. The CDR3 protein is CASNAYGGRASYNEQFF. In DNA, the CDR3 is TGTGCCAGCAATGCCTATGGCGGGAGGGCTTCCTACAATGAGCAGTTCTTC.

The CDR3 sequence: CASNNKGSTDTQYF. The CDR3 DNA is TGTGCCAGCAATAATAAGGGGAGCACAGATACGCAGTATTTT. This chain uses TRBV12-3 or TRBV12-4 with TRBJ2-3; a possible D gene is TRBD1 (5 bases). The CDR3 loop spans 14 amino acids. Trimming took off 7 bases at V and 0 bases at J, with 11 bases between the two ends.